Listed below are T cell receptor beta chains from one sample, sequenced in a study of cytomegalovirus exposure and HLA in healthy donors. The data were produced by immunoSEQ multiplex PCR, yet TCRdb's version contains in-frame clones alone and is incomplete. The sample includes 95,000 to 150,000 clones, about 81% of them seen just once. The sequencing input was PBMCs. All receptors come from a woman aged 45 to 65 in good health and CMV-seropositive. Both conserved end residues are part of each CDR3. Each record gives: D gene, J gene, clone size, V gene, CDR3 DNA, CDR3 protein. D genes are given only for firm matches. Rows give clone size only sometimes, using once, few, many, or a class for an expanded clone.

>NA|TRBJ2-2|few|TRBV7-8
TGTGCCAGCAGCCTCCGATCCTCAGGCGGGGAGCTGTTTTTT
CASSLRSSGGELFF
>NA|TRBJ2-5|NA|TRBV10-3
TGTGCCATCAGTGAGGGGACATATTCTAAGGCCCAGTACTTC
CAISEGTYSKAQYF
>NA|TRBJ2-5|NA|TRBV5-6
TGTGCCAGCAGCTTGGGGGAGATAGCGGTGACCCAGTACTTC
CASSLGEIAVTQYF
>TRBD1|TRBJ1-2|NA|TRBV4-2
TGTGCCAGCAGCCAGAGCCGGGACAGGCGACCACTTAACTATGGCTACACCTTC
CASSQSRDRRPLNYGYTF
>NA|TRBJ1-2|once|TRBV5-1
TGCGCCAGCAGCTTGGCCGTCACGAGCTATGGCTACACCTTC
CASSLAVTSYGYTF
>NA|TRBJ1-2|NA|TRBV4-1
TGCGCCAGCAGCCAAGAGGACACAACCAACTATGGCTACACCTTC
CASSQEDTTNYGYTF
>TRBD2|TRBJ2-5|few|TRBV7-2
TGTGCCAGCAGCGAGACCCGACTAGCCAGGGAGACCCAGTACTTC
CASSETRLARETQYF
>NA|TRBJ2-5|NA|TRBV5-1
TGCGCCAGCAGCTGGGCCCGGGGAGGCGGAGAGACCCAGTACTTC
CASSWARGGGETQYF
>TRBD2|TRBJ2-1|once|TRBV7-9
TGTGCCAGCACCCAAGGGACTAGCGGGAGCAGTGAGCAGTTCTTC
CASTQGTSGSSEQFF
>NA|TRBJ1-1|once|TRBV27
TGTGCCAGCAGGCGACAGATGAACACTGAAGCTTTCTTT
CASRRQMNTEAFF
>NA|TRBJ1-3|NA|TRBV10-3
TGTGCCATCAGTGTCGGGGGGCCCGGAAACACCATATATTTT
CAISVGGPGNTIYF
>NA|TRBJ1-1|NA|TRBV18
TGTGCCAGCTCACCACCGTTTCAGAACACTGAAGCTTTCTTT
CASSPPFQNTEAFF
>TRBD2|TRBJ2-3|NA|TRBV2
TGTGCCAGCAGCCCGGGACTAGCGGGGGTCACAGATACGCAGTATTTT
CASSPGLAGVTDTQYF
>NA|TRBJ1-1|few|TRBV11-2
TGTGCCAGCAGCTCCCAGATGAACACTGAAGCTTTCTTT
CASSSQMNTEAFF
>NA|TRBJ2-1|NA|TRBV7-2
TGTGCCAGCAGCCTCCCCCCACAGGGCTACAATGAGCAGTTCTTC
CASSLPPQGYNEQFF
>NA|TRBJ2-3|NA|TRBV7-3
TGTGCCAGCAGCTTTATAGGGGTGGCTACAGATACGCAGTATTTT
CASSFIGVATDTQYF
>NA|TRBJ2-7|NA|TRBV5-1
TGCGCCAGCAGCTTACGGACTCCAACCTACGAGCAGTACTTC
CASSLRTPTYEQYF
>TRBD1|TRBJ1-2|NA|TRBV25-1
TGTGCCAGCAGTAAGGGACAGGATTCCTATGGCTACACCTTC
CASSKGQDSYGYTF
>TRBD2|TRBJ2-3|NA|TRBV19
TGTGCCAGTAGTTCTAGAAGCGGGAGGGTGACAGATACGCAGTATTTT
CASSSRSGRVTDTQYF
>NA|TRBJ1-1|NA|TRBV7-9
TGTGCCAGCAGCTTAGGTTGGACAAAGGTCTCTGAAGCTTTCTTT
CASSLGWTKVSEAFF